The source of this T cell receptor beta chain is a study of neurological immune-mediated disorders. Germline V gene data show CDR1 as MNHNY and CDR2 as SVGAGI (reference sequence). CDR3 length: 13 residues. V was cut by 5 bases and J by 7 bases, with 14 bases left in between. TCRdb reanalysed the 5' RACE reads using MiXCR and keeps one entry per CDR3 protein. Seen here are 55,000 to 65,000 distinct CDR3 sequences, roughly an eighth observed once, and the top ten hold about 10%. This clonotype occurred many times. Material for sequencing was PBMCs. The V and J genes are TRBV6-6 and TRBJ1-1; the D gene is possibly TRBD1 (5 bases). The sequence derives from a woman aged 60 to 75 with HTLV-1-associated myelopathy (HAM/TSP). The chain's CDR3 is CASSEGPRVEAFF. The CDR3 region has the DNA TGTGCCAGCAGTGAGGGACCCAGAGTTGAAGCTTTCTTT.